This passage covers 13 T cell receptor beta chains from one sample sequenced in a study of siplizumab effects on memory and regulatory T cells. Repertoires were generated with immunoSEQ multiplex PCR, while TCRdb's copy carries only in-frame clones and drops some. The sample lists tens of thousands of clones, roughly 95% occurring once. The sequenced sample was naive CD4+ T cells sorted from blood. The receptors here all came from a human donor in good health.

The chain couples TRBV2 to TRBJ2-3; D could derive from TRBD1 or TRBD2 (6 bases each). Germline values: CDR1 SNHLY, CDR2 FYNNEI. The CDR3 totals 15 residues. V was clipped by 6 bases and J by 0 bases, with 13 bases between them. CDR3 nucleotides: TGTGCCAGCAGCCCTACGGGGGCTAGCACAGATACGCAGTATTTT. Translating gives CASSPTGASTDTQYF.

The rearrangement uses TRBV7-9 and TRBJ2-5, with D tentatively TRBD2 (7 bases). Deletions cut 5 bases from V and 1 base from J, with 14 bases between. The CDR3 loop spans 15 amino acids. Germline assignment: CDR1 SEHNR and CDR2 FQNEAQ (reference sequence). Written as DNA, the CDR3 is TGTGCCAGCAGCCCAAGGGGGGGGGTCCAAGAGACCCAGTACTTC. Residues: CASSPRGGVQETQYF. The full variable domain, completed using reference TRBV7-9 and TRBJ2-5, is DTGVSQNPRHKITKRGQNVTFRCDPISEHNRLYWYRQTLGQGPEFLTYFQNEAQLEKSRLLSDRFSAERPKGSFSTLEIQRTEQGDSAMYLCASSPRGGVQETQYFGPGTRLLVL.

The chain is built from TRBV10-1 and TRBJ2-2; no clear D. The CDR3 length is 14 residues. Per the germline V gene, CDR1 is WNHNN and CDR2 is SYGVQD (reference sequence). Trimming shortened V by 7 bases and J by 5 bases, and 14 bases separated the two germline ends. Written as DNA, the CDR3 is TGCGCCAGCACCCGAACTTTGGGGACCGGGGAGCTGTTTTTT. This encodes CASTRTLGTGELFF.

CDR3 DNA: TGTGCCAGCAGCCGGGGGACCAGCACAGATACGCAGTATTTT. Its translation: CASSRGTSTDTQYF. The chain uses TRBV7-2 and TRBJ2-3; D might be TRBD2 (6 bases). Germline V gives CDR1 SGHTA, CDR2 FQGNSA. Trimming left V 5 bases short and J 0 bases short, with 9 bases between. CDR3 length: 14 amino acids.

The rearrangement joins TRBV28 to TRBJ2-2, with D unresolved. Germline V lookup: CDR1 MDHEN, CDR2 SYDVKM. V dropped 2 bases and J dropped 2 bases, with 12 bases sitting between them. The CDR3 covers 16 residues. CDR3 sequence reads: CASSLVGTINTGELFF. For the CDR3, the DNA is TGTGCCAGCAGTTTAGTAGGCACCATTAACACCGGGGAGCTGTTTTTT.

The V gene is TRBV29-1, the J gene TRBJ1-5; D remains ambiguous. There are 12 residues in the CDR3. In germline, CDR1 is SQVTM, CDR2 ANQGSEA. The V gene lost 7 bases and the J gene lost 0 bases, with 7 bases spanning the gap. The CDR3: CSAPGSNQPQHF. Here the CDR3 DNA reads TGCAGCGCCCCAGGTAGCAATCAGCCCCAGCATTTT.

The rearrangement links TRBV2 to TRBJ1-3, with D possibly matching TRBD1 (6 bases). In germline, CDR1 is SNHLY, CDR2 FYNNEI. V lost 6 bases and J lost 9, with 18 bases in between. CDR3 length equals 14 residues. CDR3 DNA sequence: TGTGCCAGCAGGGTTATCAGGGGATCGGGCACCATATATTTT. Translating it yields CASRVIRGSGTIYF.

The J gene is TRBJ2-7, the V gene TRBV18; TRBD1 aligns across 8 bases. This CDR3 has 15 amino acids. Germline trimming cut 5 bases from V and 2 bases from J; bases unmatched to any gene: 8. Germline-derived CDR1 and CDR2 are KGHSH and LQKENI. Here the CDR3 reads CASSDLDRVTYEQYF. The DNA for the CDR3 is TGTGCCAGCTCAGATTTGGACAGGGTAACCTACGAGCAGTACTTC. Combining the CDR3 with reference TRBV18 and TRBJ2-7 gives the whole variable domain NAGVMQNPRHLVRRRGQEARLRCSPMKGHSHVYWYRQLPEEGLKFMVYLQKENIIDESGMPKERFSAEFPKEGPSILRIQQVVRGDSAAYFCASSDLDRVTYEQYFGPGTRLTVT.

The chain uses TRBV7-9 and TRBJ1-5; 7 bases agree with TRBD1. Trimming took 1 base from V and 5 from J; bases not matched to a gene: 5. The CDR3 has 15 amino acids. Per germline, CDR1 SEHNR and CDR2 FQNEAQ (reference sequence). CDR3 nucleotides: TGTGCCAGCAGCTTAGGGGACAGCTTTCATCAGCCCCAGCATTTT. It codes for CASSLGDSFHQPQHF.

CDR3 sequence (DNA): TGTGCCAGCAGCTCAGCCGGGAGGTTTGACTACACCTTC. It encodes CASSSAGRFDYTF. This chain joins TRBV5-6 and TRBJ1-2; no firm D call. The V gene lost 3 bases and the J gene lost 10 bases, with 16 bases spanning the gap. Germline loops: CDR1 SGHDT, CDR2 YYEEEE. The CDR3 covers 13 residues.

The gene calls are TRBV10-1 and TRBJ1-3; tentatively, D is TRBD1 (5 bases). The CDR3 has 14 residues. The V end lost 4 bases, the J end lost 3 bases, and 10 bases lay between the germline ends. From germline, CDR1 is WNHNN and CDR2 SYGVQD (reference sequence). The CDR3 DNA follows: TGCGCCAGCAGTGGGGGGTTTTTTGGAAACACCATATATTTT. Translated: CASSGGFFGNTIYF.

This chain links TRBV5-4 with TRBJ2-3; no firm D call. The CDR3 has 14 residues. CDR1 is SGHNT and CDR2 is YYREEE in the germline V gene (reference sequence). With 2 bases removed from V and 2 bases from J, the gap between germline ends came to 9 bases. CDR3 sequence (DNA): TGTGCCAGCAGCTTCGGCGAATTCACAGATACGCAGTATTTT. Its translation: CASSFGEFTDTQYF.

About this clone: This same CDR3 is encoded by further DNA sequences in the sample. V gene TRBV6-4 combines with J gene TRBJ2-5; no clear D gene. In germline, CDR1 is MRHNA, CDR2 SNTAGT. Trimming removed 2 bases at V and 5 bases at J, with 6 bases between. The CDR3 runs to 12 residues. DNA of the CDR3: TGTGCCAGCAGTGACAAATGGGAGACCCAGTACTTC. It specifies CASSDKWETQYF.